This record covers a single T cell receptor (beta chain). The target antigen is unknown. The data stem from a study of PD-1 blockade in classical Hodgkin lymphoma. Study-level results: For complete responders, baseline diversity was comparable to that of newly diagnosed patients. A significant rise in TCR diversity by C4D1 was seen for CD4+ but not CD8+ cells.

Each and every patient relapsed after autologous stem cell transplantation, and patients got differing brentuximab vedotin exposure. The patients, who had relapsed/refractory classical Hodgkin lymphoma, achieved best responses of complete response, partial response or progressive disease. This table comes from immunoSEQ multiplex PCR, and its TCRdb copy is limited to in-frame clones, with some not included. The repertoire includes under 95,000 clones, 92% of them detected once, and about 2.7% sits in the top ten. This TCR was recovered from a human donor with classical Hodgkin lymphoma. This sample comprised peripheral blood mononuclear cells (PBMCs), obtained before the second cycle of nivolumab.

The CDR3 spells CASSVNRGQGALWEQYF. For the CDR3, the DNA is TGTGCCAGCAGCGTAAACCGGGGACAGGGAGCCCTCTGGGAGCAGTACTTC. J is TRBJ2-7 and V is TRBV9; 9 bases map to TRBD1. Germline V lookup: CDR1 SGDLS, CDR2 YYNGEE. V lost 1 base, J lost 7 bases, and 15 bases stayed unmatched. The CDR3 runs to 17 residues.